These 18 T cell receptor beta chains came from one sample sequenced in a study of blood T cell repertoires in COVID-19. The repertoire was sequenced with immunoSEQ multiplex PCR; TCRdb's copy has only in-frame clones and lacks some. Here the sample spans about 310,000 clones, 89% being singletons. Sequencing was carried out using PBMCs or T cells enriched from blood (not recorded which). The source is a woman between 35 and 50 years old who had recovered from COVID-19.

The chain combines TRBV5-4 with TRBJ2-7; 12 bases line up with TRBD1. The ends lost 7 bases at V and 7 bases at J; junction bases unmatched: 12. Germline CDR1 SGHNT, CDR2 YYREEE (reference sequence). This CDR3 comprises 15 residues. In DNA form, the CDR3 reads TGTGCCAGCGGACTCCCGGGACAGGGGGCAAAGGAGCAGTACTTC. It codes for CASGLPGQGAKEQYF.

This sequence joins TRBV6-5 and TRBJ1-4; 8 bases match TRBD1. Germline trimming cut 7 bases from V and 6 bases from J; bases unmatched to any gene: 7. The germline V gene encodes CDR1 MNHEY and CDR2 SVGAGI. This CDR3 contains 14 residues. Here the CDR3 DNA reads TGTGCCAGCACTGGACAGGGTTCGCATGAAAAACTGTTTTTT. Its protein product is CASTGQGSHEKLFF.

The sample holds one count of this clone. Here the CDR3 reads CASSHSRDRIPYEQYF. CDR3 in DNA: TGCGCCAGCAGCCATTCCCGGGACAGAATCCCCTACGAGCAGTACTTC. This chain connects TRBV5-1 to TRBJ2-7; 7 bases match TRBD1. The CDR3 loop spans 16 amino acids. From germline, CDR1 is SGHRS and CDR2 YFSETQ. V lost 4 bases to trimming and J lost 2 bases; unmatched junction nucleotides: 12.

This clone was seen more than once but under ten times. This rearrangement joins TRBV19 to TRBJ1-6, with D hard to call. CDR3 length equals 15 residues. CDR1 LNHDA and CDR2 SQIVND come from the germline V gene (reference sequence). The V end lost 5 bases, the J end lost 2 bases, and 10 bases lay between the germline ends. CDR3 in amino acids: CASSAQITYNSPLHF. The CDR3 bases are TGTGCCAGTAGTGCCCAGATAACCTATAATTCACCCCTCCACTTT.

Only a few counts were recorded for this clone. The chain joins TRBV9 to TRBJ2-3, with 7 positions matching TRBD1. Germline loops: CDR1 SGDLS, CDR2 YYNGEE. The CDR3 extends over 16 amino acids. Trimming removed 4 bases from V and 6 bases from J; junction bases left unmatched: 14. The CDR3 nucleotides are TGTGCCAGCAGCTCTAGGGGGCTGCTTCCTCGTGATACGCAGTATTTT. Encoded protein: CASSSRGLLPRDTQYF.

The V gene is TRBV7-2, the J gene TRBJ1-1; possible D gene TRBD1, 6 bases. The CDR3 sequence is 13 residues long. Between the trimmed V and J ends, which lost 3 bases and 5 bases, there was a span of 10 bases. Germline values: CDR1 SGHTA, CDR2 FQGNSA. This CDR3 is CASSFSGQTEAFF. The CDR3 nucleotides read TGTGCCAGCAGCTTTTCGGGACAAACTGAAGCTTTCTTT.

Details on this clone: The same CDR3 arises from other DNA sequences in this sample as well. V gene TRBV24-1 combines with J gene TRBJ2-3; the match to TRBD2 covers 10 bases. J was trimmed by 0 bases and V by 10 bases; bases with no gene match: 0. The CDR3 length is 13 residues. Looked up from germline, CDR1 is KGHDR and CDR2 is SFDVKD. The CDR3: CATTSGSTDTQYF. For the CDR3, the DNA is TGTGCCACGACTAGCGGGAGCACAGATACGCAGTATTTT.

On this clone: Other DNA sequences in this specimen translate into the identical CDR3. The V and J genes are TRBV7-9 and TRBJ1-4; D may be TRBD1 (5 bases). Trimming stripped 1 base from V and 5 bases from J, with 8 bases between. The CDR3 consists of 14 residues. CDR1 and CDR2 from the germline V gene are SEHNR and FQNEAQ (reference sequence). DNA of the CDR3: TGTGCCAGCAGCTTAGGTCAGGGAAATGAAAAACTGTTTTTT. As protein: CASSLGQGNEKLFF.

The V gene is TRBV11-1, the J gene TRBJ2-7; D is possibly TRBD1 (6 bases). The CDR3 has 15 residues. The V gene's germline CDR1 is SGHAT and CDR2 FQDESV (reference sequence). With 2 bases removed from V and 2 bases from J, the gap between germline ends came to 13 bases. CDR3: CASSLIPTGTYEQYF. The CDR3 DNA follows: TGTGCCAGCAGCTTAATTCCCACAGGGACCTACGAGCAGTACTTC.

This chain connects TRBV19 to TRBJ2-3, with 8 bases aligning to TRBD1. CDR1 and CDR2 (germline): LNHDA, SQIVND (reference sequence). The CDR3 totals 15 residues. Trimming at V came to 6 bases and at J to 1 base, leaving 6 bases not matched to a gene. The CDR3, as DNA: TGTGCCAGTAGCTTGACAGGGGTGGGCACAGATACGCAGTATTTT. Translation gives CASSLTGVGTDTQYF.

This rearrangement joins TRBV12-2 to TRBJ1-5. TRBV12-2 is given as a pseudogene. The CDR3 spans 20 residues. The CDR3 nucleotides are TGTGCAAGTCGCTTAGACCTCCGGGGGGACACGACAATGAGCAATCAGCCCCAGCATTTT. Translated: CASRLDLRGDTTMSNQPQHF.

The chain has TRBV4-3 and TRBJ1-2; D is possibly TRBD1 (6 bases). This CDR3 is built from 16 residues. The germline V and J ends were trimmed by 4 bases and 3 bases, with 18 bases remaining between them. Germline values: CDR1 LGHNA, CDR2 YSLEER. The CDR3 is CASSRRPGAIHYGYTF. DNA for the CDR3: TGCGCCAGCAGCCGCCGTCCAGGGGCGATCCACTATGGCTACACCTTC.

The chain joins TRBV10-2 to TRBJ1-5; D call uncertain. The CDR3 is made up of 16 amino acids. Germline V gives CDR1 WSHSY, CDR2 SAAADI. V gave up 6 bases and J gave up 7 bases, with 22 bases separating them. This chain's CDR3 is CASSHEGRGAGQPQHF. The CDR3, as DNA: TGCGCCAGCAGCCATGAGGGTCGCGGCGCAGGACAGCCCCAGCATTTT.

Worth noting for this clone: Its ends do not fully match the called genes, so a read error is possible. The rearrangement links TRBV7-7 to TRBJ2-5; TRBD1 matches 11 bases. CDR1 is SSHAT and CDR2 is FNYEAQ in the germline V gene (reference sequence). This CDR3 spans 15 amino acids. The CDR3 nucleotides are TGTGCTAGCAGCTCGGGACAGGGGGATGAGGAGACCCAGTACTTC. It translates to CASSSGQGDEETQYF.

The rearrangement links TRBV6-5 to TRBJ2-3, with 9 bases matching TRBD1. The CDR3 covers 15 residues. Losses at the gene ends were 5 bases for V and 5 bases for J; bases not matched to a gene: 8. Germline V gives CDR1 MNHEY, CDR2 SVGAGI. This chain's CDR3 is CASSQMDRGGDTQYF. In DNA form, the CDR3 reads TGTGCCAGCAGTCAGATGGACAGGGGAGGAGATACGCAGTATTTT.

The chain employs TRBV11-3 and TRBJ2-5; TRBD2 might be the D (6 bases). The length of the CDR3 is 15 residues. V was pared by 2 bases and J by 1 base, with 11 bases between. Germline V CDR1 and CDR2: SGHNT, YENEEA. DNA of the CDR3: TGTGCCAGCAGCTTAAGCGGGTACCCCCAAGAGACCCAGTACTTC. Residues: CASSLSGYPQETQYF.

This chain connects TRBV27 to TRBJ2-7; maybe TRBD2 (7 bases). Trimming removed 6 bases from V and 2 bases from J, with 11 bases in between. This CDR3 comprises 13 residues. Germline V CDR1 and CDR2: MNHEY, SMNVEV (reference sequence). CDR3 DNA sequence: TGTGCCAGCAGGGGAGGGGGTACCTACGAGCAGTACTTC. This sequence encodes CASRGGGTYEQYF.

The chain joins TRBV2 to TRBJ1-2, with D uncertain. V lost 1 base, J lost 6 bases, and 6 bases lay in between. CDR3 length: 12 residues. In germline, CDR1 is SNHLY, CDR2 FYNNEI. The chain's CDR3 is CASSEGEDGYTF. The CDR3 DNA reads as TGTGCCAGCAGTGAAGGAGAAGATGGCTACACCTTC.